One sample yielded the 9 T cell receptor beta chains listed below, sequenced in a study of T cell clonality in common variable immunodeficiency. Here immunoSEQ multiplex PCR was the method, and the copy in TCRdb shows in-frame clones only, minus some. The repertoire yields more than 30,000 clones, none seen only once; the top ten contain around 5.4%. What these receptors recognize is not known. Whole-study results and caveats: Common variable immunodeficiency TCR beta sequences reportedly had fewer deletions and N-nucleotide insertions.

Source material: peripheral blood mononuclear cells. The receptors stem from a human donor with common variable immunodeficiency.

With regard to this clone: Read sequence stops 3 residues before the CDR3 end, and the germline J gene provides the missing end. The chain joins TRBV2 to TRBJ2-5, with D possibly being TRBD1 (5 bases). Germline V gene lookup returns CDR1 SNHLY and CDR2 FYNNEI. The CDR3 totals 13 residues. V lost 3 bases to trimming and J lost 7 bases, with 12 bases between them. The CDR3 reads CASSEGPRWTQYF. The DNA read from the CDR3 is TGTGCCAGCAGTGAGGGGCCAAGGTGGACC.

This clone occurred a few times. The sequenced fragment ends 3 residues before the CDR3 boundary, so the rest is inferred from the germline J gene. This chain links TRBV30 with TRBJ2-5; D may be TRBD2 (6 bases). Looked up from germline, CDR1 is GTSNPN and CDR2 is SVGIG (reference sequence). Trimming shortened V by 0 bases and J by 7 bases, and 15 bases separated the two germline ends. The CDR3 runs to 14 residues. The CDR3 DNA, read in part, is TGTGCCTGGAGTGTACTAGGGAGGTCAGGGACC. Its translation is CAWSVLGRSGT. The full CDR3 reads CAWSVLGRSGTQYF.

The sample holds a few counts of this clone. With the read ending 3 residues before the CDR3 end, the germline J gene is used to fill in that end. This chain uses TRBV19 with TRBJ2-1, with D possibly called TRBD1 or TRBD2 (5 bases each). V was clipped by 4 bases and J by 7 bases, with 29 bases between them. The germline V gene encodes CDR1 LNHDA and CDR2 SQIVND (reference sequence). The CDR3 sequence is 19 residues long. The sequenced part of the CDR3 DNA is TGTGCCAGTAGTACGCCGCCGGCAGGGAGAGCGCGCGACGGGAATGAG. Translating it yields CASSTPPAGRARDGNE. The whole CDR3 sequence is CASSTPPAGRARDGNEQFF.

This clone was recorded a few times. The read halts 3 residues ahead of the CDR3 end, with the missing end drawn from the germline J gene. V gene TRBV20-1 combines with J gene TRBJ2-5; D call uncertain. This CDR3 has 13 amino acids. In germline, CDR1 is DFQATT, CDR2 SNEGSKA (reference sequence). V lost 3 bases, J lost 5 bases, and 13 bases lay in between. The chain's CDR3 is CSASSRLTETQYF. CDR3 bases read: TGCAGTGCTAGCAGTCGTTTAACGGAGACC.

As concerns this clone: Read sequence stops 3 residues before the CDR3 end, and the germline J gene provides the missing end. The chain employs TRBV18 and TRBJ1-1; TRBD1 matches 7 bases. Per the germline V gene, CDR1 is KGHSH and CDR2 is LQKENI. Trimming cost V 6 bases and J 1 base; bases outside gene matches: 20. This CDR3 comprises 19 residues. CDR3 bases read: TGTGCCAGCTCCCCAAGTCTACGACGACAGGGAGTAGGGAACACTGAA. Protein sequence: CASSPSLRRQGVGNTE. The CDR3, in full, reads CASSPSLRRQGVGNTEAFF.

Notes on this clone: The read terminates 3 residues ahead of where the CDR3 ends, so the germline J gene completes it. The chain joins TRBV19 to TRBJ1-4, with 7 nucleotides matching TRBD1. Trimming took 0 bases from V and 5 from J; bases not matched to a gene: 3. Germline assignment: CDR1 LNHDA and CDR2 SQIVND (reference sequence). CDR3 length equals 15 residues. The CDR3 sequence is CASSIDWTGNEKLFF. CDR3 DNA, as far as it was read: TGTGCCAGTAGTATAGATTGGACAGGAAATGAAAAA.

Comment on this clone: The read ends 3 residues before the CDR3 terminus; that terminus is restored from the germline J gene. The chain recombines TRBV6-1 with TRBJ1-2, with no clear D. Trimming stripped 0 bases from V and 6 bases from J, with 17 bases between. In germline, CDR1 is MNHNS, CDR2 SASEGT. The CDR3 is 16 residues long. The CDR3 bases that were read are TGTGCCAGCAGTGAAGCGCAGACTTTCCCCTCGGATGGC. This gives the protein CASSEAQTFPSDG. Given in full, the CDR3 is CASSEAQTFPSDGYTF.

This clone was detected only a few times. The CDR3 is cut off 3 residues early in the read; its end comes from the germline J gene. J is TRBJ1-6 and V is TRBV30; D is possibly TRBD1 (5 bases). The CDR3 is made up of 15 amino acids. Germline V gene data show CDR1 as GTSNPN and CDR2 as SVGIG (reference sequence). The V and J ends lost 8 bases and 0 bases respectively, with 14 bases between them. CDR3 amino acids: CARSRGSSYNSPLHF. The part of the CDR3 DNA that was read is TGTGCCCGTTCGCGGGGGAGCTCCTATAATTCACCC. Supplemented by reference TRBV30 and TRBJ1-6, the full variable domain reads SQTIHQWPATLVQPVGSPLSLECTVEGTSNPNLYWYRQAAGRGLQLLFYSVGIGQISSEVPQNLSASRPQDRQFILSSKKLLLSDSGFYLCARSRGSSYNSPLHFGNGTRLTVT.

This clone was counted a few times. Coverage ceases 3 residues before the CDR3 finishes, and the germline J gene fills in the end. The rearrangement uses TRBV6-2 or TRBV6-3 and TRBJ1-5; the D gene is possibly TRBD1 (6 bases). The CDR3 is 16 residues long. Looked up from germline, CDR1 is MNHEY and CDR2 is SVGEGT. V gave up 11 bases and J gave up 0 bases, with 20 bases separating them. The part of the CDR3 DNA that was read is TGTGCCTCAACGCCCGGGACACCGAATAGCAATCAGCCC. It yields the protein CASTPGTPNSNQP. The whole CDR3 protein reads CASTPGTPNSNQPQHF.